This T cell receptor beta chain came from a study of read filtering for tumor transcriptome and immune sequencing. Germline V gene data show CDR1 as SGHDT and CDR2 as YYEEEE. The CDR3 contains 15 residues. V shed 1 base and J shed 5 bases, with 15 bases lying between them. This library used roughly 370 ng RNA and molecular barcoded adaptors spanning alpha/delta and beta/gamma chains. TCRdb called the reads again in MiXCR, with one record for every CDR3 protein. The sample yields about 48,000 distinct CDR3 sequences, less than 20% seen once. This clonotype was observed a handful of times. This sequence joins TRBV5-6 and TRBJ1-2, with unresolved D. This clonotype was obtained from a donor at least 40 years old with multiple myeloma. Sequencing input: a population of CD138-negative cells sorted from bone marrow. The CDR3 region has the DNA TGTGCCAGCAGCTTGTGGGGTATGTTGGAGTATGGCTACACCTTC. Its translation: CASSLWGMLEYGYTF.